The sample holds a few counts of the clone carrying this T cell receptor beta chain. With a J-beta primer mix and a sample-barcoded 5' primer, a second PCR ran about 7 to 12 cycles. TCRdb used MiXCR to reprocess the 5' RACE reads, holding one entry per CDR3 protein. The sample consists of more than 650,000 distinct CDR3 sequences, around 24% of them appearing once. These data originate in a study of blood T cells in healthy people across ages. This CDR3 has 14 residues. Looked up from germline, CDR1 is MNHNY and CDR2 is SVGAGI (reference sequence). The J segment lost 7 bases and the V segment lost 2 bases, leaving 3 bases of the junction unmatched. The same data also went into a second study, on T cells of mothers and their children.

The sample comprised blood. The sequence was collected from a boy younger than 18 in good health. The gene calls are TRBV6-6 and TRBJ1-2; TRBD1 matches 11 bases. DNA of the CDR3: TGTGCCAGCAGTTACCAGGACAGGGGGCTTGGCTACACCTTC. This codes for CASSYQDRGLGYTF.